This entry lists 24 T cell receptor beta chains sequenced from one sample in a study of T cells in Graves' hyperthyroidism and ophthalmopathy. TCR beta CDR3 region amplification was performed from RNA transcripts. In the first-round RT-PCR of the TCR CDR3, the HTBI primer set was used. Each CDR3 protein gets one entry after TCRdb re-called the multiplex PCR reads with MiXCR. The sample has 350,000 to 400,000 distinct CDR3 sequences, roughly 13% seen once. The sequenced sample consisted of blood. Receptor source: a woman aged 55 to 70 with Graves' hyperthyroidism.

This clonotype showed up many times. The J gene is TRBJ2-1, the V gene TRBV7-8, with TRBD1 as a possible D gene (5 bases). Germline lookup yields CDR1 SGHVS and CDR2 FQNEAQ. Deletions cut 5 bases from V and 8 bases from J, with 25 bases between. The CDR3 has 17 residues. CDR3 in DNA: TGTGCCAGCAGCCTCCCGTTGGGGCTAGGGCGTTGGCATGAGCAGTTCTTC. Translation: CASSLPLGLGRWHEQFF. Full variable domain (missing parts from reference TRBV7-8 and TRBJ2-1): GAGVSQSPRYKVAKRGQDVALRCDPISGHVSLFWYQQALGQGPEFLTYFQNEAQLDKSGLPSDRFFAERPEGSVSTLKIQRTQQEDSAVYLCASSLPLGLGRWHEQFFGPGTRLTVL.

This clonotype was seen many times. The chain uses TRBV15 and TRBJ1-5, with TRBD1 as a possible D gene (6 bases). The CDR3 is 14 amino acids. The germline V gene has CDR1 LNHNV and CDR2 YYDKDF (reference sequence). The ends were cut back, 4 bases at V and 3 bases at J, with 10 bases in the middle. CDR3: CATSTRTDNQPQHF. CDR3 nucleotide sequence: TGTGCCACCAGCACTCGGACAGACAATCAGCCCCAGCATTTT.

This clonotype was found many times. The chain combines TRBV27 with TRBJ1-2; D is undetermined. Germline CDR1 MNHEY, CDR2 SMNVEV (reference sequence). The CDR3 is 15 amino acids. V lost 2 bases and J 3 bases, leaving 13 bases between the germline ends. CDR3 nucleotides: TGTGCCAGCAGTTTAAAGAGCCATGTGGACTATGGCTACACCTTC. Amino acids: CASSLKSHVDYGYTF.

This clonotype was seen only a few times. The rearrangement uses TRBV29-1 and TRBJ2-2, with a weak D call TRBD1 (5 bases). The CDR3 contains 13 residues. CDR1 is SQVTM and CDR2 is ANQGSEA in the germline V gene. Trimming removed 2 bases from V and 5 bases from J, with 9 bases in between. CDR3 DNA sequence: TGCAGCGTTGAATTTTCAGGGACCGGGGAGCTGTTTTTT. Amino acids: CSVEFSGTGELFF.

This clonotype was counted ten times or more. The chain couples TRBV3-1 to TRBJ1-4; D remains ambiguous. The CDR3 has 13 amino acids. V dropped 1 base and J dropped 7 bases, with 7 bases sitting between them. CDR1 and CDR2 from the germline V gene are LGHDT and YNNKEL (reference sequence). The chain's CDR3 is CASSQAPLEKLFF. Here the CDR3 DNA reads TGTGCCAGCAGCCAAGCACCACTTGAAAAACTGTTTTTT.

The chain carries TRBV5-1 and TRBJ2-1; a possible D gene is TRBD1 (7 bases). This CDR3 is built from 13 residues. Germline CDR1 SGHRS, CDR2 YFSETQ. The V gene lost 4 bases and the J gene lost 9 bases, with 14 bases spanning the gap. The CDR3 nucleotides are TGCGCCAGCAGCGCCACGCAGGGGGGTGAGCAGTTCTTC. It specifies CASSATQGGEQFF.

In this sample, this clonotype turned up many times. This chain joins TRBV7-8 and TRBJ1-2; no reliable D call. The CDR3 loop spans 15 amino acids. Germline CDR1 reads SGHVS; CDR2 reads FQNEAQ. The V end lost 5 bases, the J end lost 4 bases, and 17 bases lay between the germline ends. The CDR3 DNA reads TGTGCCAGCAGCCCTATCCCTGGGTCTGGCTATGGCTACACCTTC. It is translated as CASSPIPGSGYGYTF.

This clonotype was seen many times. The chain links TRBV28 to TRBJ2-5, with a tentative D call TRBD1 (6 bases). Germline V gene sequence: CDR1 MDHEN, CDR2 SYDVKM. Trimming removed 4 bases from V and 5 bases from J, with 11 bases in between. The CDR3 spans 13 residues. CDR3 nucleotides: TGTGCCAGCAGTTCCCGACAGGTTGAGACCCAGTACTTC. It yields the protein CASSSRQVETQYF.

This clonotype showed up just a few times. The chain couples TRBV13 to TRBJ2-3; D perhaps matches TRBD2 (7 bases). Trimming removed 5 bases from V and 0 bases from J, with 12 bases in between. Looked up from germline, CDR1 is PRHDT and CDR2 is FYEKMQ (reference sequence). The CDR3 contains 15 residues. CDR3 sequence reads: CASSARGLSTDTQYF. The CDR3 DNA reads as TGTGCCAGCAGCGCGCGGGGGCTAAGCACAGATACGCAGTATTTT.

In its sample, this clonotype was seen many times. The chain carries TRBV6-1 and TRBJ2-7, with 7 nucleotides matching TRBD1. V shed 5 bases, J shed 3 bases, and the junction held 4 bases outside the gene matches. The CDR3 sequence is 13 residues long. Germline V gives CDR1 MNHNS, CDR2 SASEGT. DNA for the CDR3: TGTGCCAGCAGTTTCCGGACAGGCTACGAGCAGTACTTC. Amino acids: CASSFRTGYEQYF.

This clonotype was detected many times. The genes are TRBV20-1 and TRBJ2-1; TRBD1 matches 8 bases. The length of the CDR3 is 14 residues. The germline V gene has CDR1 DFQATT and CDR2 SNEGSKA (reference sequence). The J segment lost 7 bases and the V segment lost 3 bases, leaving 8 bases of the junction unmatched. In nucleotides, the CDR3 is TGCAGTGCTAGTCCCGGGACAGGTTTAAATGAGCAGTTCTTC. Residues: CSASPGTGLNEQFF.

This clonotype has at least ten counts. The V and J genes are TRBV29-1 and TRBJ2-3; TRBD2 matches 8 bases. V lost 7 bases and J lost 5; bases outside the gene matches: 17. CDR1 and CDR2 (germline): SQVTM, ANQGSEA. The length of the CDR3 is 16 residues. CDR3 protein: CSARPARAGVGDTQYF. The DNA of the CDR3 is TGCAGCGCCCGACCCGCGCGAGCGGGGGTCGGAGATACGCAGTATTTT.

This clonotype was detected many times. This chain joins TRBV11-3 and TRBJ2-3, with 8 bases identical to TRBD2. Germline V gene sequence: CDR1 SGHNT, CDR2 YENEEA. The CDR3 is 16 amino acids. V was pared by 4 bases and J by 0 bases, with 6 bases of the junction left unmatched. This chain's CDR3 is CASSYGLAASTDTQYF. CDR3 sequence (DNA): TGTGCCAGCAGCTATGGACTAGCAGCTAGCACAGATACGCAGTATTTT.

In its sample, this clonotype was seen many times. The V call is TRBV12-5, the J call TRBJ2-1; 8 bases are shared with TRBD2. Unmatched junction bases numbered 9, after V lost 6 bases and J lost 2 bases. Germline CDR1 LGHNT, CDR2 FRNRAP. The CDR3 is 16 residues long. CDR3 amino acids: CASGTGGVSPYNEQFF. DNA of the CDR3: TGTGCTAGTGGGACCGGGGGGGTTTCGCCCTACAATGAGCAGTTCTTC. The variable domain in full, completed from reference TRBV12-5 and TRBJ2-1, reads DARVTQTPRHKVTEMGQEVTMRCQPILGHNTVFWYRQTMMQGLELLAYFRNRAPLDDSGMPKDRFSAEMPDATLATLKIQPSEPRDSAVYFCASGTGGVSPYNEQFFGPGTRLTVL.

The gene calls are TRBV12-5 and TRBJ2-1, with a weak D call TRBD2 (7 bases). Looked up from germline, CDR1 is LGHNT and CDR2 is FRNRAP. With 0 bases removed from V and 5 bases from J, the gap between germline ends came to 17 bases. CDR3 length: 17 amino acids. The CDR3 protein is CASGLVLWGGPNNEQFF. CDR3 DNA: TGTGCTAGTGGTTTGGTACTGTGGGGGGGGCCTAACAATGAGCAGTTCTTC.

This clonotype appeared many times. The rearrangement uses TRBV10-3 and TRBJ2-3, with D unresolved. The CDR3 runs to 10 residues. V shed 10 bases and J shed 4 bases, with 6 bases lying between them. Germline V lookup: CDR1 ENHRY, CDR2 SYGVKD. The CDR3 bases are TGTGCCACCCGAGCAGATACGCAGTATTTT. Its protein is CATRADTQYF.

This clonotype occurred many times. The V and J genes are TRBV7-2 and TRBJ2-5, with 11 positions matching TRBD2. The CDR3 is made up of 15 amino acids. Per the germline V gene, CDR1 is SGHTA and CDR2 is FQGNSA. The V gene end was trimmed by 8 bases and the J gene end by 3 bases; junction bases not matched to a gene: 8. The CDR3 nucleotides are TGTGCCAGCGCCTATCAGACTAGCGGGGAAGAGACCCAGTACTTC. Encoded protein: CASAYQTSGEETQYF. The whole variable domain, filled in from reference TRBV7-2 and TRBJ2-5, reads GAGVSQSPSNKVTEKGKDVELRCDPISGHTALYWYRQSLGQGLEFLIYFQGNSAPDKSGLPSDRFSAERTGGSVSTLTIQRTQQEDSAVYLCASAYQTSGEETQYFGPGTRLLVL.

This clonotype showed up many times. The CDR3 DNA follows: TGTGCCAGCAGTCACCTCGGGGGCTTCAATCAGCCCCAGCATTTT. Encoded protein: CASSHLGGFNQPQHF. The J gene is TRBJ1-5, the V gene TRBV6-1; weak D call: TRBD1 (6 bases). The CDR3 is 15 residues long. The germline V gene has CDR1 MNHNS and CDR2 SASEGT. V was cut by 5 bases and J by 3 bases, with 14 bases left in between.

This clonotype was observed many times. This chain links TRBV28 with TRBJ2-1; no firm D call. The CDR3 has 12 residues. In germline, CDR1 is MDHEN, CDR2 SYDVKM. Trimming took off 4 bases at V and 8 bases at J, with 9 bases between the two ends. The CDR3 nucleotides read TGTGCCAGCAGTTGGGCGACATATGAGCAGTTCTTC. Translated, it gives CASSWATYEQFF.

The chain has TRBV5-5 and TRBJ2-7; 9 positions match TRBD1. With V trimmed by 1 base and J by 3 bases, 11 bases remained unmatched. Germline loops: CDR1 SGHKS, CDR2 YYEKEE (reference sequence). The CDR3 contains 17 residues. This chain's CDR3 is CASSLSWGQGGIYEQYF. CDR3 coding DNA: TGTGCCAGCAGCTTGTCCTGGGGACAGGGAGGAATCTACGAGCAGTACTTC.

This clonotype was recorded at least ten times. The rearrangement links TRBV27 to TRBJ2-2; no definite D call. The germline V gene encodes CDR1 MNHEY and CDR2 SMNVEV (reference sequence). Trimming cost V 1 base and J 9 bases, with 6 bases left between them. This CDR3 contains 12 residues. The CDR3 DNA sequence: TGTGCCAGCAGTTTATTTCTCCGGGAGCTGTTTTTT. Its translation: CASSLFLRELFF.

This clonotype was detected many times. The chain combines TRBV10-3 with TRBJ1-2; D call uncertain. CDR1 ENHRY and CDR2 SYGVKD come from the germline V gene. This CDR3 comprises 15 residues. Trimming stripped 10 bases from V and 4 bases from J, with 22 bases between. CDR3 protein: CATLPRAALGYGYTF. In nucleotides, the CDR3 is TGTGCCACCCTCCCGAGGGCAGCCTTGGGCTATGGCTACACCTTC.

The chain carries TRBV6-1 and TRBJ2-7; D is unclear. The ends were cut back, 6 bases at V and 6 bases at J, with 18 bases in the middle. The CDR3 runs to 14 residues. CDR1 is MNHNS and CDR2 is SASEGT in the germline V gene. The CDR3 here is CASSLGSIVSEQYF. In nucleotides, the CDR3 is TGTGCCAGCAGCCTCGGATCCATAGTAAGCGAGCAGTACTTC.

In the case of this clonotype: It may be a read error: a sequence one base away is much more abundant. V and J are TRBV12-3 or TRBV12-4 and TRBJ2-7, with D perhaps matching TRBD2 (6 bases). The V and J ends lost 5 bases and 7 bases respectively, with 15 bases between them. The CDR3 runs 13 residues. CDR3 DNA: TGTGCCAGCAGTCAAACTAGCCACGATGAGCAGTACTTC. This codes for CASSQTSHDEQYF.